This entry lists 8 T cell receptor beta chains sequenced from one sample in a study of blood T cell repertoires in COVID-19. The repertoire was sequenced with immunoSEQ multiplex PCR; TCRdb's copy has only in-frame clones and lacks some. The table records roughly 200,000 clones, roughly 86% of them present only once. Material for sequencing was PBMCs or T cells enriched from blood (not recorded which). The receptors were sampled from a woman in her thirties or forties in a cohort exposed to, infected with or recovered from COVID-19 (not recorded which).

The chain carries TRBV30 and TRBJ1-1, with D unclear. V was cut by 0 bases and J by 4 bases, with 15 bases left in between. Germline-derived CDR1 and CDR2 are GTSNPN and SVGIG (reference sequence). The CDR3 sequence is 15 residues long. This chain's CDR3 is CAWSVRVRVGTEAFF. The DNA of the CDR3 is TGTGCCTGGAGTGTACGCGTGAGGGTGGGCACTGAAGCTTTCTTT.

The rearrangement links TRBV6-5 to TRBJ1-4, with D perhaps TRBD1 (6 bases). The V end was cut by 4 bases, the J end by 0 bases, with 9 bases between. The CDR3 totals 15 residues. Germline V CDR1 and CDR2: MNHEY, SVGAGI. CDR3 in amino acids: CASSFAGATNEKLFF. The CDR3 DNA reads TGTGCCAGCAGTTTTGCAGGGGCAACTAATGAAAAACTGTTTTTT.

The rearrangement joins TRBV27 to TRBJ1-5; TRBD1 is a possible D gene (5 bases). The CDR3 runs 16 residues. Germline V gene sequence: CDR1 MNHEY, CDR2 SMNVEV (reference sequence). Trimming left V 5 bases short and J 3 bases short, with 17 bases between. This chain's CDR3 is CASSPITAGYNQPQHF. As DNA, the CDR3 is TGTGCCAGCAGTCCCATTACGGCAGGGTACAATCAGCCCCAGCATTTT.

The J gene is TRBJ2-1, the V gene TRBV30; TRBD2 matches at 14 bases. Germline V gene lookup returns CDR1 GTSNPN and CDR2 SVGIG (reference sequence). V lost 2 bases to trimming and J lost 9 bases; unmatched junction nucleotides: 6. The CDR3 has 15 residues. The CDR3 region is CAWSSGLAGAAEQFF. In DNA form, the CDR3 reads TGTGCCTGGAGTTCGGGACTAGCGGGAGCGGCTGAGCAGTTCTTC.

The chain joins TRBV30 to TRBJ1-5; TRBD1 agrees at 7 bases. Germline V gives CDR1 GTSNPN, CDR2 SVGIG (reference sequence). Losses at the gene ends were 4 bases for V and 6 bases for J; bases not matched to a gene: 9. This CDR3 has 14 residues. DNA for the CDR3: TGTGCCTGGACCGGGACAGCGACCTCTCAGCCCCAGCATTTT. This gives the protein CAWTGTATSQPQHF.

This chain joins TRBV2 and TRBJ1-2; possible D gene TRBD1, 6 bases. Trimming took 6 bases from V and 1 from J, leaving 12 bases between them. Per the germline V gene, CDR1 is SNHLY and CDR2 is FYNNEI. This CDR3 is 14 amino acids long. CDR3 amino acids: CASSPDSINYGYTF. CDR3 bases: TGTGCCAGCAGCCCGGACAGTATTAACTATGGCTACACCTTC.

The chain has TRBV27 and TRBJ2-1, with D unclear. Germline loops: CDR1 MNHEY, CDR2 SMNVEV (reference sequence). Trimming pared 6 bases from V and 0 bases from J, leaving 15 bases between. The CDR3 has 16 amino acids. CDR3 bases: TGTGCCAGCAGCCCATGGAGCGAGAGCTCCTACAATGAGCAGTTCTTC. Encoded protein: CASSPWSESSYNEQFF.

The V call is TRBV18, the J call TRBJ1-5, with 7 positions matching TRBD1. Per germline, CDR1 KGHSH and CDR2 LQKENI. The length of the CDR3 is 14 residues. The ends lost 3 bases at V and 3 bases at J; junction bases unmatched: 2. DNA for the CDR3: TGTGCCAGCTCACCTGGGACAGACAATCAGCCCCAGCATTTT. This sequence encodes CASSPGTDNQPQHF.